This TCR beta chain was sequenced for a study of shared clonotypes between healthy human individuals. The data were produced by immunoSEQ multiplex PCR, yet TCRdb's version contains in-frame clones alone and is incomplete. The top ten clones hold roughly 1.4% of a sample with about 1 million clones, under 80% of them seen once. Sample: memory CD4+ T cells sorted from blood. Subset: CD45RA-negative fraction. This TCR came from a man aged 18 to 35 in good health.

The CDR3: CASSRRQYTNYGYTF. DNA for the CDR3: TGTGCCAGCAGCCGCCGACAGTACACTAACTATGGCTACACCTTC. The V call is TRBV5-6, the J call TRBJ1-2, with a possible D match to TRBD1 (5 bases). Trimming stripped 4 bases from V and 0 bases from J, with 13 bases between. The CDR3 length is 15 residues. From germline, CDR1 is SGHDT and CDR2 YYEEEE.